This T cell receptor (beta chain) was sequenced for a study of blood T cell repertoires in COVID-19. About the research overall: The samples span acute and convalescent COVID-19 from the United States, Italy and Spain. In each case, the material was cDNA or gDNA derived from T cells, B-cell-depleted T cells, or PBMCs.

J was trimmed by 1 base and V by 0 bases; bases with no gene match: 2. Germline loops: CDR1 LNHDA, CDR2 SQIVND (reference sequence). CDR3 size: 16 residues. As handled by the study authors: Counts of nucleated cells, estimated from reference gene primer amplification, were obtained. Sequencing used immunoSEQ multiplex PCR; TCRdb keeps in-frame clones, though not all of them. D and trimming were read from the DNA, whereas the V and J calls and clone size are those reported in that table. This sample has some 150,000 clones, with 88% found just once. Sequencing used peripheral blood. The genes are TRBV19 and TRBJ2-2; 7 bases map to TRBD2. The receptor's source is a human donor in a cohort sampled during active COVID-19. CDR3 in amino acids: CASSIEASGNTGELFF. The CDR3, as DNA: TGTGCCAGTAGTATAGAGGCTAGCGGGAACACCGGGGAGCTGTTTTTT.